This T cell receptor (beta chain) was found in a study of monozygotic twins with cystic fibrosis. About the study: Around 3 micrograms of fragmented DNA underwent roughly 16 PCR cycles for library preparation.

To note about this clone: Its antigen remains unknown.

Assay: immunoSEQ multiplex PCR; the TCRdb copy retains only in-frame clones and omits some. The table lists 30,000 or so clones, approximately 72% of them singletons, with less than 0.9% in the top ten. General study points: Unrelated CF individuals shared fewer identical clonotypes than monozygotic CF twins. Clonality was generally low (median roughly 0.01), higher in the most severe patients. Shared CDR3 numbers were not associated with age, concordance or severity.

This CDR3 region has 13 residues. Germline V gene sequence: CDR1 SNHLY, CDR2 FYNNEI. V was shortened by 7 bases and J by 4 bases, with 12 bases between the two germline ends. Sequencing was carried out using blood. V is TRBV2 and J is TRBJ2-3; no clear D. This TCR was recovered from a girl aged 5 to 17 with cystic fibrosis. Here the CDR3 DNA reads TGTGCCAGCAAAATGATGTGGGCAGATACGCAGTATTTT. Amino acids: CASKMMWADTQYF. The entire variable domain, with the rest obtained from reference TRBV2 and TRBJ2-3, is as follows: EPEVTQTPSHQVTQMGQEVILRCVPISNHLYFYWYRQILGQKVEFLVSFYNNEISEKSEIFDDQFSVERPDGSNFTLKIRSTKLEDSAMYFCASKMMWADTQYFGPGTRLTVL.